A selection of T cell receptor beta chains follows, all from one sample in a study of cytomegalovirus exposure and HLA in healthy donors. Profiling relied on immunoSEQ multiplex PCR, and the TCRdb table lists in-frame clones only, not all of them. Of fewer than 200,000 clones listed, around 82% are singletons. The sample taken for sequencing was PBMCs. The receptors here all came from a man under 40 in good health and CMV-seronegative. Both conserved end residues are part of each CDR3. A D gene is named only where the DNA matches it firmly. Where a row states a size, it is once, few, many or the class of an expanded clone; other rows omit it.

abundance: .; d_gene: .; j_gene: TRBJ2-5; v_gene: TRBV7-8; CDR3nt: TGTGCCAGCAGCTTAGGAGCAGGGCGGGAGACCCAGTACTTC; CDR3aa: CASSLGAGRETQYF
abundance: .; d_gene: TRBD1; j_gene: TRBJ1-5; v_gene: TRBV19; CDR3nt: TGTGCCAGTAGTATGGACAGGGGGCCTCAGCCCCAGCATTTT; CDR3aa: CASSMDRGPQPQHF
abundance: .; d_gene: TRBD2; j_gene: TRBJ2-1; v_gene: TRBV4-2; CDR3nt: TGTGCCAGCAGCCAACTCTCGACTAGCGGGGTTTACAATGAGCAGTTCTTC; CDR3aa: CASSQLSTSGVYNEQFF
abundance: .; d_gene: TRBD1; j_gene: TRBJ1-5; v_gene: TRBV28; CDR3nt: TGTGCCAGCAGTTGGCCAGGGGGCATGGGCAATCAGCCCCAGCATTTT; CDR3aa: CASSWPGGMGNQPQHF
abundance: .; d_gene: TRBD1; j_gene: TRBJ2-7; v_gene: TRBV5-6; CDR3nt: TGTGCCAGCAGCTTAGGGGGGACAGGGGTAGCCTACGAGCAGTACTTC; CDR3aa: CASSLGGTGVAYEQYF
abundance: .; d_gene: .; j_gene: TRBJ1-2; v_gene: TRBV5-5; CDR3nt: TGTGCCAGCAGCTCTCCTCCCGCGACAGGCTCCATTACTAACTATGGCTACACCTTC; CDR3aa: CASSSPPATGSITNYGYTF
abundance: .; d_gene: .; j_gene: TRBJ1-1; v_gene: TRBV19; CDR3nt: TGTGCCAGTAGTTATCTCGGGAGTAGCACTGAAGCTTTCTTT; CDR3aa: CASSYLGSSTEAFF
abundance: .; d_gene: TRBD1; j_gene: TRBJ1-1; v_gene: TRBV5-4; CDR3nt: TGTGCCAGCAGTCTTCGGACAGGGGAGAACACTGAAGCTTTCTTT; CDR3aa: CASSLRTGENTEAFF
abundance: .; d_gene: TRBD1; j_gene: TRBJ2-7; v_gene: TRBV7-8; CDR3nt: TGTGCCAGCAGCGGCCGGGACAGGTTCTACGAGCAGTACTTC; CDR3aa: CASSGRDRFYEQYF
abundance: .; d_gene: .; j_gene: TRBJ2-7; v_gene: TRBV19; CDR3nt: TGTGCCAGTAGTTCCCAGGGTATCACTTGGTCCTACGAGCAGTACTTC; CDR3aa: CASSSQGITWSYEQYF
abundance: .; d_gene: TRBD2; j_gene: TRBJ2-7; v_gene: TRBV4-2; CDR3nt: TGTGCCAGCAGCCAAGATGATGGTCTAGCGGCTTCCTACGAGCAGTACTTC; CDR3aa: CASSQDDGLAASYEQYF
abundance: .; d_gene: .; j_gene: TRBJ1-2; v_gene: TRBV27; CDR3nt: TGTGCCAGCAGTTTAGGAGGGTTGGGGGGCTACACCTTC; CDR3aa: CASSLGGLGGYTF
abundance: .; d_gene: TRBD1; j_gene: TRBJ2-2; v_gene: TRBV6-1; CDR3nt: TGTGCCAGCAGTGTGGTTCAGGGGGCGGCGGGGGAGCTGTTTTTT; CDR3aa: CASSVVQGAAGELFF
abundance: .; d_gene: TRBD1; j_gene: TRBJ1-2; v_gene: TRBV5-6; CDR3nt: TGTGCCAGCAGCTTGACAGGGGGCGGATATGGCTACACCTTC; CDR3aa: CASSLTGGGYGYTF
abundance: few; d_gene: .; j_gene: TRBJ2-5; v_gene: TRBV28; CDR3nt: TGTGCCAGCAGTCTTCGACAGATCCAAGAGACCCAGTACTTC; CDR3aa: CASSLRQIQETQYF
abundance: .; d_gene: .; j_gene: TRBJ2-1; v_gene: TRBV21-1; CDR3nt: TGTGCCAGCAGCAAAATCGACCACAGGGCCTTAGCGGGTAGCTCCTACAATGAGCAGTTCTTC; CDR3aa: CASSKIDHRALAGSSYNEQFF
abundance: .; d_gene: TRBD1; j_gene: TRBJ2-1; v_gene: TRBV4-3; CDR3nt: TGCGCCAGCAGCTTGGGACAGGTAGGCTCCAATGAGCAGTTCTTC; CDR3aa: CASSLGQVGSNEQFF
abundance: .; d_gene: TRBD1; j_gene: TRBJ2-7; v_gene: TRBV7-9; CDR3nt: TGTGCCAGCAGCTTAGCTCCCCCGGGACAGGGGGCGAGAGAGCAGTACTTC; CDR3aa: CASSLAPPGQGAREQYF
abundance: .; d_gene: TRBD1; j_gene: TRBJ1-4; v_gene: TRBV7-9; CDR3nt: TGTGCCAGCAGCCCCCGGGACAGGGGGGTCCGTAAGGAAAAACTGTTTTTT; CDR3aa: CASSPRDRGVRKEKLFF
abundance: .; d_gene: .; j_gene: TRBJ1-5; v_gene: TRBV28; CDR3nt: TGTGCCAGCAGTCGATCGGGTCAGCCCCAGCATTTT; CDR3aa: CASSRSGQPQHF
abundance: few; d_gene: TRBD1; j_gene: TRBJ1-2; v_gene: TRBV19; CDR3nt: TGTGCCAGTAGTATAGACAGGGGGAGGAATGGCTACACCTTC; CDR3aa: CASSIDRGRNGYTF
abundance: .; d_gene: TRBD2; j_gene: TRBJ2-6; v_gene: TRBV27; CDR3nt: TGTGCCAGCAGTCCCCTGGGAGGGGATGCCTGGGCCAACGTCCTGACTTTC; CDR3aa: CASSPLGGDAWANVLTF
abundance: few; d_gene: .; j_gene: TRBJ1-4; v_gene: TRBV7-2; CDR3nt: TGTGCCAGCAGCTACATACAGGGACCTGAAAAACTGTTTTTT; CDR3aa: CASSYIQGPEKLFF
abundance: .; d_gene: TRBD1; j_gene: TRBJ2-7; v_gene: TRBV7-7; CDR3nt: TGTGCTAGCAGCTTAAACAGGGGGAGTGACGAGCAGTACTTC; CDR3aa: CASSLNRGSDEQYF
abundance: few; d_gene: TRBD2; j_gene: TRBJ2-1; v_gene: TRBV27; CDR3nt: TGTGCCAGCAGTCTGCGGGGGATGGGCAATGAGCAGTTCTTC; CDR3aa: CASSLRGMGNEQFF
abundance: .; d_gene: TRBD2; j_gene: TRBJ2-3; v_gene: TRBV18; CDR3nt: TGTGCCAGCTCACGAAGAGGACTAGCGGGAGATCATGCAGATACGCAGTATTTT; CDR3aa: CASSRRGLAGDHADTQYF
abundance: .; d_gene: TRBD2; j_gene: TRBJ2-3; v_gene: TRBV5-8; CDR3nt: TGTGCCAGTCAAAATCCGACTAGCCGAACAGATACGCAGTATTTT; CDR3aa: CASQNPTSRTDTQYF
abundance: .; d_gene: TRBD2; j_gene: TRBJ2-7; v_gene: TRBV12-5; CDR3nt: TGTGCTAGTGCTGGGCTAGGGACTAGCGTTATCTACGAGCAGTACTTC; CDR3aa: CASAGLGTSVIYEQYF
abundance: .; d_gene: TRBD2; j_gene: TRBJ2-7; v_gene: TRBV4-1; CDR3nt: TGCGCCAGCAGCCAATTTTTAGGACTAGACTCCTACGGGCAGTACTTC; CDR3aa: CASSQFLGLDSYGQYF
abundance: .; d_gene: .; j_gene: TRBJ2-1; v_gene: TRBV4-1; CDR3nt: TGCGCCAGCACCAAAGCCGAGCTAGCGAGTTACAATGAGCAGTTCTTC; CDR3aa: CASTKAELASYNEQFF
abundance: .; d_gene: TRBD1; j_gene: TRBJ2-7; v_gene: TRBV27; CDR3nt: TGTGCCAGCAGTTTAGGACAGGGCCTCGAGCAGTACTTC; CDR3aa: CASSLGQGLEQYF
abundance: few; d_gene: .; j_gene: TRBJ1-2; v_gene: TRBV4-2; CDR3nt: TGTGCCAGCAGCCAAGACACGGGGGTGAACTATGGCTACACCTTC; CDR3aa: CASSQDTGVNYGYTF
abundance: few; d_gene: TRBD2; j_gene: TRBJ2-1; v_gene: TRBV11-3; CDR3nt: TGTGCCAGCAGCTTATACGGGAGGGAATCCTACAATGAGCAGTTCTTC; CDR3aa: CASSLYGRESYNEQFF
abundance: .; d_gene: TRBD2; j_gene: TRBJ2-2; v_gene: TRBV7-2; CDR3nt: TGTGCCAGCAGCTCCAGACTAGCGGGAGGGAACACCGGGGAGCTGTTTTTT; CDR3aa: CASSSRLAGGNTGELFF
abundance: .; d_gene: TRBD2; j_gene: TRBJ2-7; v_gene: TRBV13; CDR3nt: TGTGCCAGCAGCTCGGACGGGATGATCGGTAGCGGGAGGGCCAGGTTCGCCGAGCAGTACTTC; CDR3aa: CASSSDGMIGSGRARFAEQYF
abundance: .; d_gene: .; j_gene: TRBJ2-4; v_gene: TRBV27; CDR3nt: TGTGCCAGCCCTACCCCCCCCGGGATGGCCAAAAACATTCAGTACTTC; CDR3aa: CASPTPPGMAKNIQYF
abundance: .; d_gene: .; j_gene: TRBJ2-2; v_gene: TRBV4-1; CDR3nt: TGCGCCAGCAGCCTAGGACAGACGAACACCGGGGAGCTGTTTTTT; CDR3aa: CASSLGQTNTGELFF